The rows below give T cell receptor beta chains drawn from one sample of a study of CD8 T cells in Susac syndrome. TCRdb reprocessed the immunoSEQ multiplex PCR reads via MiXCR and lists one record per CDR3 protein. The sample has 250,000 to 350,000 distinct CDR3 sequences; approximately 85% are singletons. Source material: CD8+ T cells from PBMCs. These receptors were obtained from a human donor with multiple sclerosis. Each CDR3 is given with its conserved first and last residue. Each record gives: D gene, clone size, V gene, J gene, CDR3 DNA, CDR3 protein. D genes are given only for firm matches. A clone size is listed for some rows: how often the clone was seen (once, few, many), or a class if it is expanded.

d_call: NA
clone_size: NA
v_call: TRBV3-1
j_call: TRBJ2-7
cdr3_nt: TGTGCCAGCAGCCCGGGACTTCACTACGAGCAGTACTTC
cdr3_aa: CASSPGLHYEQYF

d_call: TRBD2
clone_size: NA
v_call: TRBV19
j_call: TRBJ2-1
cdr3_nt: TGTGCCACCACACCATTAGCGGGGCACAATGAGCAGTTCTTC
cdr3_aa: CATTPLAGHNEQFF

d_call: NA
clone_size: NA
v_call: TRBV11-2
j_call: TRBJ2-2
cdr3_nt: TGTGCCAGCAGCTTGACAGGTCCCGGGGAGCTGTTTTTT
cdr3_aa: CASSLTGPGELFF

d_call: TRBD1
clone_size: NA
v_call: TRBV10-2
j_call: TRBJ1-5
cdr3_nt: TGCGCCAGTACCAACCCCGGACAGGGACCCTACAATCAGCCCCAGCATTTT
cdr3_aa: CASTNPGQGPYNQPQHF

d_call: NA
clone_size: NA
v_call: TRBV28
j_call: TRBJ1-4
cdr3_nt: TGTGCCAGCAGTTCCTCGACAGCTCAGCCTACTGAAAAACTGTTTTTT
cdr3_aa: CASSSSTAQPTEKLFF

d_call: NA
clone_size: few
v_call: TRBV4-2
j_call: TRBJ1-2
cdr3_nt: TGTGCCAGCAGCCAAGAATTACATGGGGAGGCCTATGGCTACACCTTC
cdr3_aa: CASSQELHGEAYGYTF

d_call: NA
clone_size: NA
v_call: TRBV20-1
j_call: TRBJ1-1
cdr3_nt: TGCAGTGCTAGTAAGGGGGATGGAGGCACTGAAGCTTTCTTT
cdr3_aa: CSASKGDGGTEAFF

d_call: NA
clone_size: NA
v_call: TRBV25-1
j_call: TRBJ2-1
cdr3_nt: TGTGCCAGCAGTGACCATGTCCAAAGGGATGAGCAGTTCTTC
cdr3_aa: CASSDHVQRDEQFF

d_call: TRBD2
clone_size: NA
v_call: TRBV24-1
j_call: TRBJ2-3
cdr3_nt: TGTGCCACCAGTGATTTGCCTGGGACTAGCGGGAGGGAAGATACGCAGTATTTT
cdr3_aa: CATSDLPGTSGREDTQYF

d_call: NA
clone_size: NA
v_call: TRBV12-3/TRBV12-4
j_call: TRBJ1-2
cdr3_nt: TGTGCCAGCAGTTTACGGGGCCCTGGCTACACCTTC
cdr3_aa: CASSLRGPGYTF

d_call: NA
clone_size: NA
v_call: TRBV12-3/TRBV12-4
j_call: TRBJ2-7
cdr3_nt: TGTGCCAGCAGTTTGGCCCCCCGGGACGAGCAGTACTTC
cdr3_aa: CASSLAPRDEQYF

d_call: TRBD2
clone_size: NA
v_call: TRBV5-8
j_call: TRBJ2-7
cdr3_nt: TGTGCCAGCAGCGCCGGACTAGCGGGAGGGCCGAGCGAGCAGTACTTC
cdr3_aa: CASSAGLAGGPSEQYF

d_call: TRBD2
clone_size: NA
v_call: TRBV30
j_call: TRBJ2-3
cdr3_nt: TGTGCCTGGAGTGACAGCGGGGGCACAGATACGCAGTATTTT
cdr3_aa: CAWSDSGGTDTQYF

d_call: TRBD1
clone_size: NA
v_call: TRBV6-1
j_call: TRBJ2-7
cdr3_nt: TGTGCCAGCAGTGAAAGAAGACAGGGGATCTACGAGCAGTACTTC
cdr3_aa: CASSERRQGIYEQYF

d_call: NA
clone_size: once
v_call: TRBV6-6
j_call: TRBJ2-4
cdr3_nt: TGTGCCAGCAGTTATGTGGGCAGCCAGGACCCTCAGTACTTC
cdr3_aa: CASSYVGSQDPQYF

d_call: NA
clone_size: once
v_call: TRBV7-9
j_call: TRBJ2-3
cdr3_nt: TGTGCCAGCACCCTGTCGTTGGGTGCAGATACGCAGTATTTT
cdr3_aa: CASTLSLGADTQYF

d_call: TRBD2
clone_size: NA
v_call: TRBV7-6
j_call: TRBJ2-3
cdr3_nt: TGTGCCAGCAGCTCCCCCCACGCGGGAGGGTCAGATACGCAGTATTTT
cdr3_aa: CASSSPHAGGSDTQYF

d_call: TRBD1
clone_size: NA
v_call: TRBV7-3
j_call: TRBJ2-1
cdr3_nt: TGTGCCAGCAGCTCCCGTGGGACAGGGGATTGGTACAATGAGCAGTTCTTC
cdr3_aa: CASSSRGTGDWYNEQFF

d_call: NA
clone_size: NA
v_call: TRBV12-5
j_call: TRBJ1-1
cdr3_nt: TGTGCTAGTGGTTTCGGAGGTGACACTGAAGCTTTCTTT
cdr3_aa: CASGFGGDTEAFF

d_call: TRBD2
clone_size: few
v_call: TRBV27
j_call: TRBJ2-1
cdr3_nt: TGTGCCAGCAGTTCTATCCCAGCGGGACCCTCCTACAATGAGCAGTTCTTC
cdr3_aa: CASSSIPAGPSYNEQFF

d_call: NA
clone_size: NA
v_call: TRBV7-8
j_call: TRBJ1-2
cdr3_nt: TGTGCCAGCAGTCAGCGGAATAACTATGGCTACACCTTC
cdr3_aa: CASSQRNNYGYTF

d_call: NA
clone_size: NA
v_call: TRBV19
j_call: TRBJ1-1
cdr3_nt: TGTGCCAGTAGTAAGCCGCAGGGTCGGGCTGAAGCTTTCTTT
cdr3_aa: CASSKPQGRAEAFF

d_call: NA
clone_size: NA
v_call: TRBV28
j_call: TRBJ2-7
cdr3_nt: TGTGCCAGCAGCCCCATAGGGAATTACGAGCAGTACTTC
cdr3_aa: CASSPIGNYEQYF